This TCR beta chain was captured by sequencing in a study of CXCR3-negative and CXCR3-positive naive CD8 T cells. Subsets of CD8+ T cells were each sorted in triplicate at 250,000 to 350,000 cells apiece. Study-wide findings and caveats: CXCR3-expressing naive cells carried TRB CDR3s more hydrophobic than those of CXCR3-negative naive cells.

About this clonotype itself: Its target is unknown.

In preparing the TRB cDNA libraries, 5' RACE with UMI labels was used. For each CDR3 protein, TCRdb gives one entry from its re-call of the 5' RACE reads, without DNA. The listing contains roughly 110,000 distinct CDR3 sequences. The clonotype originates from a human donor in good health. Some clones in this sample may be carry-over from other donors' samples. The sequenced material came from naive CXCR3+ CD8+ T cells from blood. Regarding subset: CD45RO-CCR7+CD27+CD95- naive CD8+ T cells expressing CXCR3 (TNR3+).

The CDR3 sequence is CSAMPGLDVTDTQYF. The chain combines TRBV20-1 with TRBJ2-3; the D call of TRBD2 rests on TCRdb alone, since no DNA is present to check it. This CDR3 region has 15 residues. The germline V gene has CDR1 DFQATT and CDR2 SNEGSKA (reference sequence).